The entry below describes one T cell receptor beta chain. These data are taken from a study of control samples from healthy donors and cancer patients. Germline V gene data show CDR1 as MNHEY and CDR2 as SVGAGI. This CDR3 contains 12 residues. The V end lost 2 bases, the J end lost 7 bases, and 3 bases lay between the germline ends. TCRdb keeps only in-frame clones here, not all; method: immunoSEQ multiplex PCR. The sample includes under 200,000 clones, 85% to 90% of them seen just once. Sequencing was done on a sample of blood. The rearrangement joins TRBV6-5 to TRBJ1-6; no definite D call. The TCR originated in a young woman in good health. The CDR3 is CASSYRNSPLHF. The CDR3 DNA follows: TGTGCCAGCAGTTACCGAAATTCACCCCTCCACTTT.